This T cell receptor (beta chain) came from a study of early T cells in non-severe SARS-CoV-2 infection. Study overall: Sequencing input comprised bulk RNA from unsorted whole blood; chain pairing was not available. General study results and limits: Database matching using VDJdb favored anti-spike CD8 responses, with private and CD4 specificities left missing.

Individual cDNA molecules were tagged with unique molecular identifiers. TCRdb re-analysed the 5' RACE reads in MiXCR, keeping a single row per CDR3 protein. In the table there are about 92,000 distinct CDR3 sequences, approximately 15% of which are singletons. Germline V gene lookup returns CDR1 SGHRS and CDR2 YFSETQ. V lost 4 bases and J 7 bases, leaving 11 bases between the germline ends. The CDR3 sequence is 13 residues long. As to this clonotype: Its antigen is unidentified.

The sequencing sample was made of whole blood. The rearrangement links TRBV5-1 to TRBJ1-4, with a possible D match to TRBD1 (6 bases). This receptor was taken from an adult who was a healthcare worker with PCR-confirmed SARS-CoV-2 infection or an uninfected control (not recorded which). CDR3 bases: TGCGCCAGCAGCCTCGGACAGACTGAAAAACTGTTTTTT. Translating gives CASSLGQTEKLFF. The entire variable domain, with the rest obtained from reference TRBV5-1 and TRBJ1-4, is as follows: KAGVTQTPRYLIKTRGQQVTLSCSPISGHRSVSWYQQTPGQGLQFLFEYFSETQRNKGNFPGRFSGRQFSNSRSEMNVSTLELGDSALYLCASSLGQTEKLFFGSGTQLSVL.